This T cell receptor beta chain appears in the sequencing data of a study of cytomegalovirus exposure and HLA in healthy donors. Study results and caveats: It was fewer than 200 TCR beta chains that were listed as cytomegalovirus-associated.

Losses at the gene ends were 4 bases for V and 3 bases for J; bases not matched to a gene: 3. In germline, CDR1 is MNHEY, CDR2 SVGAGI. This CDR3 spans 14 amino acids. As concerns this clone: Its antigen remains unidentified.

60 Vbeta and 13 Jbeta primers were used in PCR. Sequencing was performed with immunoSEQ multiplex PCR; in TCRdb, only in-frame clones are kept and a portion is missing. The data show 180,000 or so clones, around 77% seen once. The sample was PBMCs. This receptor was identified in a female donor in good health and CMV-seronegative. The chain couples TRBV6-5 to TRBJ2-5; 9 bases line up with TRBD1. CDR3 loop: CASSLTGGKETQYF. CDR3 DNA sequence: TGTGCCAGCAGTTTGACAGGGGGGAAAGAGACCCAGTACTTC.